These T cell receptor beta chains were read from a single sample in a study of blood T cell repertoires in COVID-19. Sequencing used immunoSEQ multiplex PCR; TCRdb keeps in-frame clones, though not all of them. The profile shows 390,000 or so clones, nearly 90% of them singletons. The material sequenced was peripheral blood. All receptors derive from a man aged 18 to 29 with active or convalescent COVID-19. CDR3s include the opening cysteine and the closing phenylalanine or tryptophan. A D gene is named only where the DNA matches it firmly. Clone size is stated in some rows and not others, as once, few, many or a class when expanded.

d_gene,abundance,v_gene,j_gene,CDR3nt,CDR3aa
NA,NA,TRBV7-9,TRBJ2-2,TGTGCCAGCAGCTTATGGCAGGGAAGGACCGGGGAGCTGTTTTTT,CASSLWQGRTGELFF
NA,NA,TRBV6-5,TRBJ2-3,TGTGCCACCTCGGTCCCGGGCACAGATACGCAGTATTTT,CATSVPGTDTQYF
TRBD1,few,TRBV7-8,TRBJ1-1,TGTGCCAGCAGCGCCACAGGGGGCTTAGGCCCTGAAGCTTTCTTT,CASSATGGLGPEAFF
TRBD1,NA,TRBV29-1,TRBJ2-7,TGCAGCGTTGGACCGACAGGGAAGGAGCAGTACTTC,CSVGPTGKEQYF
TRBD1,NA,TRBV28,TRBJ2-7,TGTGCCAGCAGTTTTGGGGGACAGGGATACGAGCAGTACTTC,CASSFGGQGYEQYF
TRBD2,NA,TRBV4-3,TRBJ2-2,TGCGCCAGCAGCCAAGATCCGGGACTAGAGGCCGGGGAGCTGTTTTTT,CASSQDPGLEAGELFF
NA,NA,TRBV18,TRBJ2-5,TGTGCCAGCTCACCCGGGGTTACGGAGACCCAGTACTTC,CASSPGVTETQYF
TRBD1,once,TRBV6-5,TRBJ1-2,TGTGCCAGCAGGGGACAGACCACACACGGCTACACCTTC,CASRGQTTHGYTF
NA,NA,TRBV5-4,TRBJ2-5,TGTGCCAGCAGGGTGACAGTGTACCAAGAGACCCAGTACTTC,CASRVTVYQETQYF
TRBD1,NA,TRBV19,TRBJ1-4,TGTGCCAGTACCAAAGGGACAGGGGGTGGTCGGAAACTGTTTTTT,CASTKGTGGGRKLFF
NA,NA,TRBV7-8,TRBJ2-1,TGTGCCAGCAGCTCCCCCGGGGTTAGCTCCTACAATGAGCAGTTCTTC,CASSSPGVSSYNEQFF
TRBD2,NA,TRBV10-3,TRBJ2-1,TGTGCCATCAGTGAAAGGACTAGCGGGAATGGCAATGAGCAGTTCTTC,CAISERTSGNGNEQFF
NA,NA,TRBV10-3,TRBJ2-2,TGTGCCATCAGTGAGTCTCGGGTCGACGGGGAGCTGTTTTTT,CAISESRVDGELFF
TRBD1,NA,TRBV5-1,TRBJ1-1,TGCGCCAGCAGCTTAACAGGGGCTAAAACTGAAGCTTTCTTT,CASSLTGAKTEAFF
TRBD1,NA,TRBV28,TRBJ1-1,TGTGCCAGCAGAGTAACAGGGGCGGGGGGCACTGAAGCTTTCTTT,CASRVTGAGGTEAFF
TRBD1,NA,TRBV19,TRBJ1-1,TGTGCCAGTAGTCCCTCGACAGGGCTAGGCACTGAAGCTTTCTTT,CASSPSTGLGTEAFF
TRBD2,NA,TRBV24-1,TRBJ2-1,TGTGCCACCAGTGATCCTGCAAACCCAGCGGGAGTCATGGCTGAGCAGTTCTTC,CATSDPANPAGVMAEQFF
NA,NA,TRBV19,TRBJ2-1,TGTGCCAGTACCAGGACAGACCTGGGATACAATGAGCAGTTCTTC,CASTRTDLGYNEQFF
NA,NA,TRBV18,TRBJ1-4,TGTGCCAGCTCCACCTCGGCTAGGAGGACTAATGAAAAACTGTTTTTT,CASSTSARRTNEKLFF
NA,few,TRBV7-2,TRBJ2-7,TGTGCCAGCAGCGTTAATTCCTACGAGCAGTACTTC,CASSVNSYEQYF